Listed below are T cell receptor beta chains from one sample, sequenced in a study of T cell changes during pregnancy in multiple sclerosis. Sequencing used immunoSEQ multiplex PCR; TCRdb keeps in-frame clones, though not all of them. Among over 25,000 clones listed, about 93% were seen once. The specimen was CD4+ T cells from peripheral blood mononuclear cells, collected in the second trimester of pregnancy. The receptors originated from a female donor with multiple sclerosis, enrolled in a pregnancy study. Each CDR3 is given with its conserved first and last residue. D genes are given only for firm matches. Not all rows give a size; the values are once, few, many and, for expanded clones, a class.

CDR3aa	CDR3nt	abundance	v_gene	j_gene	d_gene
CASSLKPPSGRLSGANVLTF	TGTGCCAGCAGTCTAAAACCCCCCAGCGGGAGGCTCTCTGGGGCCAACGTCCTGACTTTC	NA	TRBV27	TRBJ2-6	TRBD2
CSVEEPDRGYEQYF	TGCAGCGTTGAAGAACCCGACAGGGGCTACGAGCAGTACTTC	once	TRBV29-1	TRBJ2-7	TRBD1
CSVELAGYTF	TGCAGCGTTGAACTGGCTGGCTACACCTTC	NA	TRBV29-1	TRBJ1-2	NA
CASSRDSYQPQHF	TGTGCCAGCAGCCGCGACAGCTATCAGCCCCAGCATTTT	NA	TRBV7-2	TRBJ1-5	NA
CASSTMTTYEQYF	TGTGCCAGCTCAACAATGACAACCTACGAGCAGTACTTC	NA	TRBV18	TRBJ2-7	NA
CASSFALGGGDTQYF	TGTGCCAGCAGCTTCGCACTAGGGGGCGGAGATACGCAGTATTTT	NA	TRBV7-2	TRBJ2-3	TRBD1
CASSRNPHTGISYEQYF	TGTGCCAGCAGCCGTAACCCACACACAGGGATTTCCTACGAGCAGTACTTC	NA	TRBV27	TRBJ2-7	NA
CASSMQTGTTTGELFF	TGTGCCAGCAGCATGCAGACAGGGACCACCACCGGGGAGCTGTTTTTT	NA	TRBV7-2	TRBJ2-2	TRBD1
CASSLAVAGVDTQYF	TGCGCCAGCAGCTTGGCAGTAGCGGGAGTGGATACGCAGTATTTT	NA	TRBV5-1	TRBJ2-3	TRBD2
CASSLPAHSGANVLTF	TGTGCCAGCAGCTTGCCCGCACACTCTGGGGCCAACGTCCTGACTTTC	NA	TRBV7-8	TRBJ2-6	NA
CASKKREFYNEQFF	TGTGCCAGTAAGAAGCGGGAGTTCTACAATGAGCAGTTCTTC	NA	TRBV19	TRBJ2-1	TRBD2
CASSFSGTGLISTNEKLFF	TGTGCCAGCAGCTTTTCCGGGACAGGGCTTATTTCAACTAATGAAAAACTGTTTTTT	NA	TRBV7-9	TRBJ1-4	TRBD1
CASSERAVTGQYF	TGTGCCAGCAGTGAAAGGGCAGTCACAGGGCAGTACTTC	NA	TRBV2	TRBJ2-7	NA
CASSLDRVNEKLFF	TGTGCCAGCTCACTAGACAGGGTCAATGAAAAACTGTTTTTT	NA	TRBV18	TRBJ1-4	TRBD1
CASSSLGAGIYEQYF	TGTGCCAGCAGTTCCCTCGGAGCGGGGATATACGAGCAGTACTTC	NA	TRBV27	TRBJ2-7	TRBD2
CAWSATRDRVRETQYF	TGTGCCTGGAGTGCCACCCGGGACAGGGTTCGGGAGACCCAGTACTTC	NA	TRBV30	TRBJ2-5	TRBD1
CASTKRENTGELFF	TGTGCCAGCACCAAGCGGGAGAACACCGGGGAGCTGTTTTTT	NA	TRBV25-1	TRBJ2-2	TRBD2
CASSQLSGQGAPRQFF	TGTGCCAGCAGCCAATTGTCGGGACAGGGGGCTCCGAGGCAGTTCTTC	NA	TRBV14	TRBJ2-1	TRBD1
CASSRSGRAPYYNEQFF	TGTGCCAGCAGCCGCAGCGGGAGGGCCCCCTACTACAATGAGCAGTTCTTC	NA	TRBV5-4	TRBJ2-1	TRBD2
CAHRGTGAYNEKLFF	TGTGCCCATAGGGGGACAGGCGCCTATAATGAAAAACTGTTTTTT	NA	TRBV30	TRBJ1-4	TRBD1
CASSLALYGYTF	TGTGCCAGCAGCTTAGCCCTCTATGGCTACACCTTC	NA	TRBV7-2	TRBJ1-2	NA
CASAKGAGANTEAFF	TGTGCCAGCGCCAAGGGAGCAGGAGCGAACACTGAAGCTTTCTTT	NA	TRBV27	TRBJ1-1	NA
CASSFETSGIQYF	TGTGCCAGCAGCTTCGAAACTAGCGGCATTCAGTACTTC	NA	TRBV7-2	TRBJ2-4	TRBD2
CASSPGQGRETQYF	TGTGCCAGCAGCCCCGGACAGGGTAGAGAGACCCAGTACTTC	NA	TRBV5-4	TRBJ2-5	TRBD1
CASRLLGGTSDNEQFF	TGTGCCAGCAGACTGCTCGGGGGTACTAGCGATAATGAGCAGTTCTTC	NA	TRBV2	TRBJ2-1	TRBD2
CASGLQGFGTGELFF	TGTGCCAGTGGATTACAGGGATTTGGCACCGGGGAGCTGTTTTTT	NA	TRBV19	TRBJ2-2	NA
CASRGGDTSNTEAFF	TGTGCCAGCAGGGGGGGGGACACATCGAACACTGAAGCTTTCTTT	NA	TRBV28	TRBJ1-1	NA
CASRPLQGGSYNEQFF	TGTGCCAGCAGACCCCTACAAGGGGGTTCCTACAATGAGCAGTTCTTC	NA	TRBV9	TRBJ2-1	NA
CASSHQGTGTGELFF	TGTGCCAGCTCACATCAAGGGACAGGGACCGGGGAGCTGTTTTTT	NA	TRBV18	TRBJ2-2	TRBD1
CASSIGGSDYGYTF	TGTGCCAGTAGTATAGGAGGGTCGGACTATGGCTACACCTTC	NA	TRBV19	TRBJ1-2	NA
CASSDEGRGGETQYF	TGCGCCAGCAGCGACGAGGGGAGGGGGGGAGAGACCCAGTACTTC	NA	TRBV5-1	TRBJ2-5	NA
CASSPPPVRDYGYTF	TGTGCCAGCTCACCACCCCCCGTGAGAGATTATGGCTACACCTTC	NA	TRBV18	TRBJ1-2	NA
CASSLLGQFNEKLFF	TGCGCCAGCAGCTTGCTGGGACAGTTTAATGAAAAACTGTTTTTT	NA	TRBV5-1	TRBJ1-4	TRBD1
CASRDRAITEAFF	TGTGCCAGCAGGGACAGGGCGATCACTGAAGCTTTCTTT	few	TRBV6-1	TRBJ1-1	TRBD1
CASSLSLYRGRVNTEAFF	TGTGCCAGCAGTTTATCGCTCTACAGGGGGCGGGTGAACACTGAAGCTTTCTTT	NA	TRBV27	TRBJ1-1	TRBD1
CASSRGLRTDTQYF	TGTGCCAGCAGCAGGGGGTTAAGGACAGATACGCAGTATTTT	once	TRBV27	TRBJ2-3	TRBD1
CASRQTSDAGELFF	TGTGCCAGCAGGCAGACTAGCGACGCCGGGGAGCTGTTTTTT	NA	TRBV6-6	TRBJ2-2	TRBD2
CASSRDRVRSNQPQHF	TGTGCCAGCAGCAGAGACAGGGTCCGTAGCAATCAGCCCCAGCATTTT	NA	TRBV11-1	TRBJ1-5	TRBD1
CASSQGGLEQYF	TGCGCCAGCAGCCAAGGGGGCCTAGAGCAGTACTTC	NA	TRBV4-1	TRBJ2-7	NA
CAWGRGGFEGNTIYF	TGTGCCTGGGGCCGAGGGGGTTTCGAAGGAAACACCATATATTTT	few	TRBV30	TRBJ1-3	NA
CASRRLAGTSFSYEQYF	TGTGCCAGCAGGCGACTAGCGGGTACATCCTTCTCCTACGAGCAGTACTTC	NA	TRBV7-2	TRBJ2-7	TRBD2
CAWRVVGAETQYF	TGTGCCTGGAGGGTAGTTGGAGCAGAGACCCAGTACTTC	NA	TRBV30	TRBJ2-5	NA
CAISDSGGAYNEQFF	TGTGCCATCAGTGATAGCGGGGGGGCCTACAATGAGCAGTTCTTC	NA	TRBV10-3	TRBJ2-1	TRBD2
CASSLQLEQYF	TGTGCCAGCAGCCTCCAACTCGAGCAGTACTTC	NA	TRBV5-6	TRBJ2-7	NA
CASKRENEQYF	TGTGCCAGTAAGAGAGAGAACGAGCAGTACTTC	NA	TRBV19	TRBJ2-7	NA
CASSQGYQPQHF	TGTGCCAGTAGTCAGGGGTATCAGCCCCAGCATTTT	NA	TRBV19	TRBJ1-5	NA
CASSQEKRVNGELFF	TGCGCCAGCAGCCAAGAGAAGCGCGTCAACGGGGAGCTGTTTTTT	NA	TRBV4-1	TRBJ2-2	NA
CASSQVYPGGRGNTIYF	TGTGCCAGCAGCCAAGTGTATCCAGGGGGCAGAGGAAACACCATATATTTT	NA	TRBV4-2	TRBJ1-3	TRBD1
CASSQLAGPPSQSYEQYF	TGTGCCAGCAGCCAATTAGCGGGACCGCCCTCCCAGTCCTACGAGCAGTACTTC	NA	TRBV4-2	TRBJ2-7	TRBD2
CASSPQGFGNQPQHF	TGTGCCAGCAGTCCTCAGGGGTTTGGCAATCAGCCCCAGCATTTT	NA	TRBV6-5	TRBJ1-5	NA
CASSSDGQGKGAFF	TGCGCCAGCAGCTCCGATGGACAGGGGAAGGGAGCTTTCTTT	NA	TRBV5-1	TRBJ1-1	TRBD1
CASSLGGGMREQFF	TGTGCCAGCAGCTTAGGGGGGGGGATGCGTGAGCAGTTCTTC	NA	TRBV11-2	TRBJ2-1	TRBD2
CASSSSGTSGNYNEQFF	TGTGCCAGCAGTTCATCCGGGACTAGCGGGAACTACAATGAGCAGTTCTTC	NA	TRBV7-3	TRBJ2-1	TRBD2
CASSPPLRTGGAGYGYTF	TGTGCCAGCTCACCACCGTTGAGGACAGGGGGCGCTGGCTATGGCTACACCTTC	NA	TRBV18	TRBJ1-2	TRBD1
CASSSRGGRNYGYTF	TGTGCCAGCAGCTCCCGTGGGGGGAGGAACTATGGCTACACCTTC	NA	TRBV5-4	TRBJ1-2	NA
CASSEDGLREQYF	TGTGCCAGCAGTGAAGACGGACTTCGCGAGCAGTACTTC	NA	TRBV2	TRBJ2-7	NA
CASSSGLAGAFYEQYF	TGTGCCAGCAGTTCTGGACTAGCGGGAGCATTCTACGAGCAGTACTTC	once	TRBV28	TRBJ2-7	TRBD2
CASSLPASGPSGDTQYF	TGTGCCAGCAGCTTGCCTGCGTCAGGGCCTTCGGGAGATACGCAGTATTTT	NA	TRBV5-4	TRBJ2-3	NA